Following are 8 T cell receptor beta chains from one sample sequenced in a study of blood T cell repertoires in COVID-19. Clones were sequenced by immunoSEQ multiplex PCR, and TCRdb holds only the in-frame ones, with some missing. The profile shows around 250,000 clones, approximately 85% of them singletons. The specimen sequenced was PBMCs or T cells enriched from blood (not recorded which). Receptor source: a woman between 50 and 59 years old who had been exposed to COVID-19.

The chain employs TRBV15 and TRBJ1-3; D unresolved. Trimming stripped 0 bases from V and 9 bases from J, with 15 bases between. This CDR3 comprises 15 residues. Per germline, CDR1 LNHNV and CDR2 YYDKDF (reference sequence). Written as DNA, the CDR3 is TGTGCCACCAGCAGAGACAGCCCGGAGTTCGGCACCATATATTTT. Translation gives CATSRDSPEFGTIYF.

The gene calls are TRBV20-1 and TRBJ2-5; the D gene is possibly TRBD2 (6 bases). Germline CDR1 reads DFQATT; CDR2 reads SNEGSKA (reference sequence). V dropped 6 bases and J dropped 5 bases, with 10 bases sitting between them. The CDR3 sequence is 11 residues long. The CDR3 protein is CSAAEGETQYF. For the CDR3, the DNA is TGCAGTGCGGCGGAGGGGGAGACCCAGTACTTC.

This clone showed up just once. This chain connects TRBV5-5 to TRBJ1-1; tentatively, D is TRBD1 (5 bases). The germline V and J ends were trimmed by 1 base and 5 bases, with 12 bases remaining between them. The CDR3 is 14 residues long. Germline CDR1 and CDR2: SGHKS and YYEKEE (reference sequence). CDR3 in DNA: TGTGCCAGCAGCTTGTGGCAGGGAGGGACTGAAGCTTTCTTT. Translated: CASSLWQGGTEAFF.

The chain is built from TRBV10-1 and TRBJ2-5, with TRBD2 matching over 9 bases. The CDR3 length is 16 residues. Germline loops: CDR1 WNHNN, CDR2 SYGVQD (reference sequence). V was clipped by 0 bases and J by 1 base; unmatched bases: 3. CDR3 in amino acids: CASSESAAGGQETQYF. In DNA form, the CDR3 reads TGCGCCAGCAGTGAGTCAGCAGCGGGGGGCCAAGAGACCCAGTACTTC.

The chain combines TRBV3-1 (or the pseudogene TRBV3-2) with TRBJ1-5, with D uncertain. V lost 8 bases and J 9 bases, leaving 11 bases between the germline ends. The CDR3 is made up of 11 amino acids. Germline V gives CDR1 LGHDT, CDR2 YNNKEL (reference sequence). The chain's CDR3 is CASGSGGPQHF. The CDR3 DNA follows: TGTGCCAGCGGAAGTGGAGGGCCCCAGCATTTT.

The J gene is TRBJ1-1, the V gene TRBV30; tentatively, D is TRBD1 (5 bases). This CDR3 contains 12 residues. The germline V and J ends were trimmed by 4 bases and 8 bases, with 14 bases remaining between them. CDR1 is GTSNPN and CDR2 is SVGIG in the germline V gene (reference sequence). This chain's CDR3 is CAWKRGNLEAFF. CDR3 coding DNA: TGTGCCTGGAAAAGGGGAAATTTAGAAGCTTTCTTT.

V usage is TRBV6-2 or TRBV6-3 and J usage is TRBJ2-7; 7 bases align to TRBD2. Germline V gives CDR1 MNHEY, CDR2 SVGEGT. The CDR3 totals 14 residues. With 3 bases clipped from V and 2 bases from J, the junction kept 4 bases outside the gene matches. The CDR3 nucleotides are TGTGCCAGCAGTTATGGCGGGAGTCCCTACGAGCAGTACTTC. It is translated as CASSYGGSPYEQYF.

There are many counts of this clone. CDR3 coding DNA: TGTGCCAGCAGCAACGGCGGTGAAGCTTTCTTT. It yields the protein CASSNGGEAFF. The chain combines TRBV12-3 or TRBV12-4 with TRBJ1-1, with unresolved D. There are 11 residues in the CDR3. Trimming removed 6 bases from V and 7 bases from J, with 9 bases in between.